Following are 2 T cell receptor beta chains from one sample sequenced in a study of T cells after yellow fever vaccination. One entry per CDR3 protein results from TCRdb running MiXCR on the 5' RACE reads. The sample contains some 400,000 distinct CDR3 sequences, over 5% of which appear only once. Sequencing used PBMCs, obtained 5 days after the yellow fever booster vaccination. Receptors were obtained from a man in his thirties or forties who received the YFV17D yellow fever vaccine.

Worth noting for this clonotype: A read error may explain this, as a much larger clone is one base away. The J gene is TRBJ2-3, the V gene TRBV7-2, with D tentatively TRBD2 (6 bases). V shed 5 bases and J shed 2 bases, with 17 bases lying between them. The CDR3 length is 16 residues. Germline V gene sequence: CDR1 SGHTA, CDR2 FQGNSA. CDR3 region: CASSPSRRGNTDTQYF. The CDR3 coding sequence is TGTGCCAGCAGCCCCTCCCGGCGGGGAAACACAGATACGCAGTATTTT.

The rearrangement joins TRBV7-2 to TRBJ2-3; D possibly corresponds to TRBD1 (6 bases). The length of the CDR3 is 15 residues. V dropped 3 bases and J dropped 1 base, with 11 bases sitting between them. CDR1 is SGHTA, CDR2 FQGNSA, per germline. For the CDR3, the DNA is TGTGCCAGCAGCTTGTTTGAGGGGGGCACAGATACGCAGTATTTT. This gives the protein CASSLFEGGTDTQYF.